A single sample is the source of the 3 T cell receptor beta chains below, sequenced in a study of blood T cell repertoires in COVID-19. The protocol was immunoSEQ multiplex PCR, while the TCRdb copy is restricted to in-frame clones and leaves out a portion. This table has about 55,000 clones, 75% to 95% appearing once. Source material: peripheral blood. Source of these receptors: a man aged 35 to 55 with acute or convalescent COVID-19.

J is TRBJ2-7 and V is TRBV4-2; weak D call: TRBD1 (6 bases). CDR3 length equals 15 residues. V shed 1 base and J shed 4 bases, with 14 bases lying between them. Germline V CDR1 and CDR2: LGHNA, YNFKEQ. Here the CDR3 reads CASSQVGIQGYEQYF. In nucleotides, the CDR3 is TGTGCCAGCAGCCAAGTGGGGATTCAGGGGTACGAGCAGTACTTC.

The chain has TRBV5-1 and TRBJ1-4; weak D call: TRBD1 (5 bases). V lost 0 bases, J lost 5 bases, and 8 bases lay in between. Germline loops: CDR1 SGHRS, CDR2 YFSETQ. This CDR3 region has 14 residues. DNA for the CDR3: TGCGCCAGCAGCTTGGGACAGAGGAATGAAAAACTGTTTTTT. Encoded protein: CASSLGQRNEKLFF.

The V call is TRBV30, the J call TRBJ1-3, with 10 bases lining up with TRBD1. V shed 0 bases and J 1 base; nucleotides not matched to a gene: 12. The CDR3 loop spans 19 amino acids. The V gene's germline CDR1 is GTSNPN and CDR2 SVGIG (reference sequence). The CDR3 spells CAWSVRGGTGVLSGNTIYF. The CDR3 DNA is TGTGCCTGGAGTGTACGGGGGGGGACAGGGGTTCTTTCTGGAAACACCATATATTTT.